By proportion, the clone carrying this TCR beta chain is medium-sized. Its antigen remains unknown. The CDR3 goes on 3 residues after the read ends, and that part is filled in from the germline J gene. This sample was taken from a study of T cell clonality in common variable immunodeficiency. Regarding the study as a whole: In common variable immunodeficiency, TCR beta chains reportedly carried fewer deletions and N-nucleotide insertions.

The method was immunoSEQ multiplex PCR; TCRdb's version includes in-frame clones alone and lacks a portion of them. The sample contains roughly 33,000 clones, none of them singletons. The CDR3 has 13 residues. The ends lost 2 bases at V and 9 bases at J; junction bases unmatched: 6. Germline V gene data show CDR1 as SQVTM and CDR2 as ANQGSEA. Source material: peripheral blood mononuclear cells. The chain uses TRBV29-1 and TRBJ2-1, with 8 bases identical to TRBD1. The source of this sequence is a human donor with common variable immunodeficiency. CDR3 DNA (partial): TGCAGCGTTGAATCGGACAGGGCGAGTGAG. This encodes CSVESDRASE. The CDR3 in full is CSVESDRASEQFF.